The 15 T cell receptor beta chains reported below all come from one sample, sequenced in a study of CD8 T cells in ankylosing spondylitis (dated 2017 in TCRdb). Receptor libraries were prepared by 5' RACE. Data came from an Illumina HiSeq 2500. Starting from the raw public reads, TCRdb applied fastp trimming at Q25, assembled clones with MiXCR and retained in-frame beta chains. For every CDR3 protein sequence, its rows merge into one entry that carries the most common genes and DNA. The table for this sample lists about 90,000 distinct CDR3 sequences; around 27% of them were counted only once. About 60% of the sample goes to the ten largest clones. Sequences were obtained from blood, either unsorted or a sorted T cell fraction (not recorded which). The receptors here all came from a male donor with ankylosing spondylitis or in good health (not recorded which).

This clonotype has only a few counts. This sequence joins TRBV7-9 and TRBJ2-7; D possibly matches TRBD1 or TRBD2 (5 bases each). The CDR3 consists of 13 residues. CDR1 and CDR2 from the germline V gene are SEHNR and FQNEAQ (reference sequence). Trimming cost V 7 bases and J 4 bases, with 14 bases left between them. CDR3 DNA sequence: TGTGCCAGCATGGGAGACAGTTTGTACGAGCAGTACTTC. It codes for CASMGDSLYEQYF.

With respect to this clonotype: This may be a read error: a much more frequent sequence differs by one nucleotide. The genes are TRBV29-1 and TRBJ1-1; 9 bases map to TRBD1. CDR3 length equals 11 residues. Germline V CDR1 and CDR2: SQVTM, ANQGSEA. CDR3 in amino acids: CSAGQGRTALF. The CDR3 coding sequence is TGCAGCGCCGGACAGGGGAGGACAGCTCTCTTT.

CDR3 bases: TGTGCCAGCAGTGGGGGACATCCCTACGAGCAGTACGTC. It specifies CASSGGHPYEQYV. The chain carries TRBV6-1 and TRBJ2-7; perhaps TRBD1 as D (6 bases). The CDR3 runs to 13 residues. V lost 4 bases and J lost 2, with 9 bases in between. Germline V gives CDR1 MNHNS, CDR2 SASEGT.

This clonotype was seen only a few times. V is TRBV28 and J is TRBJ2-3; TRBD1 agrees at 9 bases. Germline CDR1 and CDR2: MDHEN and SYDVKM. V gave up 6 bases and J gave up 0 bases; unmatched junction bases: 10. CDR3 size: 17 residues. This CDR3 is CASRTDRGYSSTDTQYF. CDR3 nucleotides: TGTGCCAGCAGAACGGACAGGGGATATTCTAGCACAGATACGCAGTATTTT.

This chain connects TRBV6-5 to TRBJ1-6; no definite D call. The CDR3 sequence is 12 residues long. V was trimmed by 7 bases and J by 10 bases, leaving 11 bases between them. Germline lookup yields CDR1 MNHEY and CDR2 SVGAGI. The CDR3 DNA is TGTGCCAGCACCCAGAAATGGTCACCCCTCCACTTT. Translated: CASTQKWSPLHF.

This clonotype was observed a handful of times. The chain has TRBV7-2 and TRBJ1-1; tentatively, D is TRBD1 (5 bases). Germline CDR1 and CDR2: SGHTA and FQGNSA. The CDR3 length is 13 residues. V lost 8 bases and J 9 bases, leaving 19 bases between the germline ends. The CDR3 nucleotides read TGTGCCAGCGTTCGTAGCACGGACACACAAGCTTTCTTT. Translation: CASVRSTDTQAFF.

This clonotype was detected ten times or more. The rearrangement uses TRBV29-1 and TRBJ2-1, with 8 bases that match TRBD2. V trimming: 1 base; J trimming: 7 bases; junction bases outside the gene matches: 3. Germline V lookup: CDR1 SQVTM, CDR2 ANQGSEA. This CDR3 is built from 13 residues. CDR3 nucleotide sequence: TGCAGCGTTGAAGCGGGAGGGGATAATGAGCAGTTCTTC. Protein product: CSVEAGGDNEQFF.

The gene calls are TRBV10-3 and TRBJ1-1; tentative D call: TRBD1 (6 bases). The CDR3 has 15 residues. Germline V gene lookup returns CDR1 ENHRY and CDR2 SYGVKD. Trimming took 6 bases from V and 4 from J, leaving 18 bases between them. Here the CDR3 reads CAIRGGEPLSTEAFF. The DNA for the CDR3 is TGTGCCATCAGGGGGGGCGAGCCCTTGAGCACTGAAGCTTTCTTT.

This chain uses TRBV5-1 with TRBJ1-4; a weak D match, TRBD1 (5 bases). CDR1 and CDR2 (germline): SGHRS, YFSETQ. Trimming shortened V by 4 bases and J by 5 bases, and 12 bases separated the two germline ends. This CDR3 has 14 residues. CDR3 nucleotides: TGCGCCAGCAGCCCACAGGCGGCAAATGAAAAACTGTTTTTT. Protein: CASSPQAANEKLFF. The complete variable domain, with remaining parts taken from reference TRBV5-1 and TRBJ1-4, reads KAGVTQTPRYLIKTRGQQVTLSCSPISGHRSVSWYQQTPGQGLQFLFEYFSETQRNKGNFPGRFSGRQFSNSRSEMNVSTLELGDSALYLCASSPQAANEKLFFGSGTQLSVL.

In DNA form, the CDR3 reads TGCAGCGTAGATATACAGGGGGCCAACTATGGCTACACCTTC. Translated: CSVDIQGANYGYTF. V gene TRBV29-1 combines with J gene TRBJ1-2; 9 bases align to TRBD1. This CDR3 contains 14 residues. Germline-derived CDR1 and CDR2 are SQVTM and ANQGSEA. V lost 6 bases and J lost 2; bases outside the gene matches: 7.

This clonotype was detected a few times. The chain joins TRBV10-3 to TRBJ1-1; tentatively, D is TRBD1 (6 bases). V lost 8 bases to trimming and J lost 4 bases, with 14 bases between them. The CDR3 loop spans 13 amino acids. Germline CDR1 is ENHRY and CDR2 is SYGVKD. CDR3 sequence: CAIAPQGRTEAFF. The CDR3 DNA sequence: TGTGCCATCGCCCCACAGGGCCGCACTGAAGCTTTCTTT.

This clonotype turned up a few times. The chain joins TRBV27 to TRBJ1-6; D is perhaps TRBD1 (5 bases). CDR1 and CDR2 from the germline V gene are MNHEY and SMNVEV (reference sequence). This CDR3 region has 11 residues. With 9 bases removed from V and 8 bases from J, the gap between germline ends came to 8 bases. The CDR3 sequence: CARGGDSPLHF. The CDR3 DNA reads TGTGCCAGGGGGGGGGATTCACCCCTCCACTTT.

V usage is TRBV11-1 and J usage is TRBJ1-1; D might be TRBD1 (5 bases). Germline values: CDR1 SGHAT, CDR2 FQDESV (reference sequence). The V end was cut by 5 bases, the J end by 3 bases, with 19 bases between. This CDR3 is built from 16 residues. CDR3 sequence (DNA): TGTGCCAGCAGCCCGAATCAGGGCGCTACGTACACTGAAGCTTTCTTT. Translation gives CASSPNQGATYTEAFF.

This clonotype has ten or more counts. The chain combines TRBV20-1 with TRBJ1-1; D remains ambiguous. The CDR3 has 12 residues. The V gene lost 3 bases and the J gene lost 4 bases, with 9 bases spanning the gap. Germline V CDR1 and CDR2: DFQATT, SNEGSKA (reference sequence). The DNA of the CDR3 is TGCAGTGCTAGGCGCTTGAGCACTGAAGCTTTCTTT. This codes for CSARRLSTEAFF.

The J gene is TRBJ1-1, the V gene TRBV7-2; a weak D match, TRBD1 (5 bases). V shed 0 bases and J shed 8 bases, with 10 bases lying between them. CDR3 size: 13 residues. Per germline, CDR1 SGHTA and CDR2 FQGNSA. CDR3 amino acids: CASSLAEGTEAFF. CDR3 bases: TGTGCCAGCAGCTTAGCCGAGGGGACCGAAGCTTTCTTT.